This T cell receptor beta chain was recovered during a study of tumor and adjacent non-tumor tissue in lung cancer. A word on this clonotype: Germline is not matched at one junction end, which may reflect a read error.

This sample's RNA came from whole unsorted tissue. There are 12 residues in the CDR3. Germline CDR1 is MNHEY and CDR2 is SVGAGI. A modified ARM-PCR protocol with three rounds of nested PCR amplified TCRbeta. TCRdb re-derived calls from the multiplex PCR reads in MiXCR, one entry per CDR3 protein. The table has under 150,000 distinct CDR3 sequences, around three fifths seen once; the top ten hold around 13%. This clonotype was sampled from a man aged 25 to 40 with non-small cell lung cancer. Sequencing input: lung tumor tissue. V usage is TRBV6-5 and J usage is TRBJ2-7; no reliable D call. The chain's CDR3 is CVSSWGSYEQYF. The CDR3 bases are TGTGTCAGCAGTTGGGGTTCCTACGAGCAGTATTTC.